This T cell receptor beta chain is drawn from a study of regulatory T cells in long-lasting Graves disease. As to time point: persistent/refractory GD, antithyroid drugs over 5 years with positive TRAb. Researchers made the TCR library from RNA that was extracted from PBMCs. Study results and limitations: TRBV28, TRBJ1-2 and TRBJ2-5 were favored in persistent disease.

Notes on this clonotype: What it recognizes is unknown.

Arm-PCR of CDR3 regions and iRepertoire HTBI primers were used to build TCR beta libraries. In the original workflow: Sequenced samples collectively carried approximately 58 TRBV and roughly 15 TRBJ segments. TCRdb used MiXCR to reprocess the multiplex PCR reads, holding one entry per CDR3 protein. These V and J calls are TCRdb output, not the study's own analysis. This table holds roughly 700,000 distinct CDR3 sequences, around 30% found once. The germline V gene has CDR1 SQVTM and CDR2 ANQGSEA. The CDR3 is made up of 13 amino acids. Trimming stripped 2 bases from V and 8 bases from J, with 15 bases between.

This receptor was obtained from a female donor with Graves disease. The material sequenced was peripheral blood mononuclear cells (PBMCs), taken when the disease was refractory, from a patient treated with antithyroid drugs. The rearrangement uses TRBV29-1 and TRBJ1-2; the D gene is possibly TRBD1 (6 bases). The CDR3 nucleotides are TGCAGCGTTGAAAATAGGGGGGCGCGGGGCTACACCTTC. Translating it yields CSVENRGARGYTF.